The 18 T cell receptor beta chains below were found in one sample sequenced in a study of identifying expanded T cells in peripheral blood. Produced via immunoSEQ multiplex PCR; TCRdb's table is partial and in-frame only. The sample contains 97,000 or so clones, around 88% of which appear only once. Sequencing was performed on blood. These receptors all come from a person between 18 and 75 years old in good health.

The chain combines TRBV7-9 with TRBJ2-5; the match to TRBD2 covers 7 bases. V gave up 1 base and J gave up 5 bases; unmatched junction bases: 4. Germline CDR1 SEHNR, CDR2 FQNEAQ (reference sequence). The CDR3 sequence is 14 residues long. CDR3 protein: CASSLGERGETQYF. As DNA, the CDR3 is TGTGCCAGCAGCTTAGGGGAGCGGGGTGAGACCCAGTACTTC.

The CDR3 reads CASPRREEAFF. In DNA form, the CDR3 reads TGTGCCAGCCCAAGAAGGGAAGAAGCTTTCTTT. The chain carries TRBV2 and TRBJ1-1; the D is unclear. Germline V gene sequence: CDR1 SNHLY, CDR2 FYNNEI. CDR3 length: 11 residues. V shed 8 bases and J shed 8 bases, with 12 bases lying between them.

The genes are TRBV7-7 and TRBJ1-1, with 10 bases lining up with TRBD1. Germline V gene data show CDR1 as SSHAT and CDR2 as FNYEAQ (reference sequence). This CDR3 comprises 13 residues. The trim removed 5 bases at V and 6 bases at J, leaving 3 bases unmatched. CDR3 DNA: TGTGCCAGCAGCACTGGGACAGGGGCTGAAGCTTTCTTT. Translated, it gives CASSTGTGAEAFF.

This chain's CDR3 is CASTREGTDNEQFF. The CDR3 DNA follows: TGTGCCAGCACCCGGGAGGGCACAGACAATGAGCAGTTCTTC. The V and J genes are TRBV5-4 and TRBJ2-1, with 8 bases identical to TRBD2. The germline V gene has CDR1 SGHNT and CDR2 YYREEE (reference sequence). This CDR3 is built from 14 residues. The ends lost 6 bases at V and 5 bases at J; junction bases unmatched: 7.

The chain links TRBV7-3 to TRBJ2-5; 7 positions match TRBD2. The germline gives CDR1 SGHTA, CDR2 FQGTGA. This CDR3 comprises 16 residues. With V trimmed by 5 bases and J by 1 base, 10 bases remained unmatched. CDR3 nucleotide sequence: TGTGCCAGCAGCCCTAGCGGCGTGGGTCTCCAAGAGACCCAGTACTTC. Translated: CASSPSGVGLQETQYF.

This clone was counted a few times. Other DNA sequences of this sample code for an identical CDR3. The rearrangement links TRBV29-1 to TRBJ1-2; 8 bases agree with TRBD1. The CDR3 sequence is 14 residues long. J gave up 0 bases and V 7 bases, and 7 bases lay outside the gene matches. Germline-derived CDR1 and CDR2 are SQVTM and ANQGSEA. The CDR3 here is CSATGQGANYGYTF. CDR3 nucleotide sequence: TGCAGCGCAACTGGACAGGGAGCTAACTATGGCTACACCTTC.

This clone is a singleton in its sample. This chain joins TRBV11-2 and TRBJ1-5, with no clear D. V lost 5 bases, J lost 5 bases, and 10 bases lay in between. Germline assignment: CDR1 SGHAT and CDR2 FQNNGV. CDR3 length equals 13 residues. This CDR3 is CASSRGRDQPQHF. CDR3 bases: TGTGCCAGCAGCCGCGGGCGAGATCAGCCCCAGCATTTT.

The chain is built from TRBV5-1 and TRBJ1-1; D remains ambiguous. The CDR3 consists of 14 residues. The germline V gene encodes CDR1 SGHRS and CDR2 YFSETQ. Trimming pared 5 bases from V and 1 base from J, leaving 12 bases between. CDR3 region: CASRYGTSNTEAFF. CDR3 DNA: TGCGCCAGCAGGTATGGAACATCGAACACTGAAGCTTTCTTT.

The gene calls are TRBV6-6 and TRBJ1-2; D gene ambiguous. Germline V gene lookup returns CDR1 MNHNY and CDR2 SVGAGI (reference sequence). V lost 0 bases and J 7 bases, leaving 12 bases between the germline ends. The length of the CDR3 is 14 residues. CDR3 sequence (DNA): TGTGCCAGCAGTTACTCTTCCCGACGGAGTGGCTACACCTTC. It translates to CASSYSSRRSGYTF.

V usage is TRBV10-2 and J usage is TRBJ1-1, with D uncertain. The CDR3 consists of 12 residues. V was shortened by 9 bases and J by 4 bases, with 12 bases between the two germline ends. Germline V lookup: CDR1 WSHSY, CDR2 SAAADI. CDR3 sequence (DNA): TGCGCCAGTTCCGTTGGCGGCACTGAAGCTTTCTTT. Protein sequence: CASSVGGTEAFF.

The DNA for the CDR3 is TGCGCCAGCAGTCCCACAGGGGAGGGAGAGACCCAGTACTTC. It translates to CASSPTGEGETQYF. This chain connects TRBV5-1 to TRBJ2-5; D possibly uses TRBD1 or TRBD2 (7 bases each). The CDR3 extends over 14 amino acids. Trimming left V 5 bases short and J 4 bases short, with 15 bases between. Germline lookup yields CDR1 SGHRS and CDR2 YFSETQ. Looking up the rest from reference TRBV5-1 and TRBJ2-5 gives the full variable domain: KAGVTQTPRYLIKTRGQQVTLSCSPISGHRSVSWYQQTPGQGLQFLFEYFSETQRNKGNFPGRFSGRQFSNSRSEMNVSTLELGDSALYLCASSPTGEGETQYFGPGTRLLVL.

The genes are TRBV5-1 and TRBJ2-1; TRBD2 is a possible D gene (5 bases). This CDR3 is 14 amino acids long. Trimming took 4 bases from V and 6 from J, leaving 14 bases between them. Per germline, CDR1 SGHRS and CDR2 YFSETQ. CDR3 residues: CASSTLRESNEQFF. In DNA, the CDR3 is TGCGCCAGCAGCACATTACGGGAATCCAATGAGCAGTTCTTC.

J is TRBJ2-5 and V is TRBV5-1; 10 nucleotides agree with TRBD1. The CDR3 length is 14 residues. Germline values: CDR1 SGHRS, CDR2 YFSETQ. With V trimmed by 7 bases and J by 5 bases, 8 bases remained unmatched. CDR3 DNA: TGCGCCAGCGGAAGCGGGACAGGGGTCGAGACCCAGTACTTC. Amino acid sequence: CASGSGTGVETQYF.

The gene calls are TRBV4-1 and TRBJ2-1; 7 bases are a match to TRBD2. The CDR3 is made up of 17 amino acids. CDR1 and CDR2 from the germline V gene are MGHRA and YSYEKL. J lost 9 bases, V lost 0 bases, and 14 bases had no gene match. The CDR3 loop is CASSQEKVRGNRGEQFF. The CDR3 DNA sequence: TGCGCCAGCAGCCAAGAGAAGGTGCGGGGGAATCGGGGTGAGCAGTTCTTC.

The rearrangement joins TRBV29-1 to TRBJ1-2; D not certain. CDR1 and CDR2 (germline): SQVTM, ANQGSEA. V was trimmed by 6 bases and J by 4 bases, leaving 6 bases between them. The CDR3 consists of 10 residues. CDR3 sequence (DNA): TGCAGCGTAGACGGCTATGGCTACACCTTC. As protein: CSVDGYGYTF.

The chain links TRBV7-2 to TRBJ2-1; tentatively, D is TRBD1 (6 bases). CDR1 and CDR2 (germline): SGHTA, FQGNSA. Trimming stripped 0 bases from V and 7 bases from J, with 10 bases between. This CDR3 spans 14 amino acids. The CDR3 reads CASSLAGARNEQFF. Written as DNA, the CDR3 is TGTGCCAGCAGCTTAGCGGGGGCTCGGAATGAGCAGTTCTTC.

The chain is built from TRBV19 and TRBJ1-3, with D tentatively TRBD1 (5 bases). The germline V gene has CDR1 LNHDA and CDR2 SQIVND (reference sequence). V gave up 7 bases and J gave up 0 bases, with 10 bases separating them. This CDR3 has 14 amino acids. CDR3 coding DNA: TGTGCCAGTATGGGGCCTCTCTCTGGAAACACCATATATTTT. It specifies CASMGPLSGNTIYF.

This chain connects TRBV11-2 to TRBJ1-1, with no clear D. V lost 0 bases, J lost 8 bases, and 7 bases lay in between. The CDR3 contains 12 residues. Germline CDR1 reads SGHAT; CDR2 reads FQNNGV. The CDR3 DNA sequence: TGTGCCAGCAGCTTAGAAAAAGGGGAAGCTTTCTTT. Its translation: CASSLEKGEAFF.